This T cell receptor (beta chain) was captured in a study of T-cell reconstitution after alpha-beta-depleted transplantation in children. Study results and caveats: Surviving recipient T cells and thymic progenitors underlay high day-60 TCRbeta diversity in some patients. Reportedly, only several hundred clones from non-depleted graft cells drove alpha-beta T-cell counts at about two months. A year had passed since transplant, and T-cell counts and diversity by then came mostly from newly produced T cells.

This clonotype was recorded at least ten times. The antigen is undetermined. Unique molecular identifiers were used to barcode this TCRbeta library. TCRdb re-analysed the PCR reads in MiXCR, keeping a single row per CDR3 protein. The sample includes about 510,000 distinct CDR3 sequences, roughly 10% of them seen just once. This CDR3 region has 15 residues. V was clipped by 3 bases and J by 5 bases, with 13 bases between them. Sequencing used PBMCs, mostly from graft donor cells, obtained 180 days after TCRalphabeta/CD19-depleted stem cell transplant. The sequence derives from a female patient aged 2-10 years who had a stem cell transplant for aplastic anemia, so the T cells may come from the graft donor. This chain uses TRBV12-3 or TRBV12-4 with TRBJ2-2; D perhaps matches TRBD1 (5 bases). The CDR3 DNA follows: TGTGCCAGCAGTTTTGGCAGGGTTACAACCGGGGAGCTGTTTTTT. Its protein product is CASSFGRVTTGELFF.